The present T cell receptor beta chain was sequenced within a study of Graves' ophthalmopathy and Graves' hyperthyroidism. V was pared by 5 bases and J by 10 bases, with 15 bases between. This CDR3 is built from 13 residues. What supplied the PBMCs was 7.5 to 10 ml of fresh peripheral blood. This clonotype was seen a handful of times. RNA transcripts served as template for amplifying TCR beta CDR3 sequences. HTBI primers primed a first-round RT-PCR, and a second-round multiplex PCR followed. MiXCR, run by TCRdb on the multiplex PCR reads, gives a single entry per CDR3 protein. This repertoire shows some 380,000 distinct CDR3 sequences, 15% found once; its top ten account for 5.5% to 7%.

Sequenced: peripheral blood. The V and J genes are TRBV12-3 or TRBV12-4 and TRBJ2-1; D unresolved. This clonotype originated in a woman between 18 and 29 years old with stable Graves' hyperthyroidism. CDR3 sequence (DNA): TGTGCCAGCAGTCCCTACTTAGGAAACGAGCAGTTCTTC. Its translation is CASSPYLGNEQFF.